The rows below give T cell receptor beta chains drawn from one sample of a study of T cell responses to AZD1222 COVID-19 vaccine. Repertoires were generated with immunoSEQ multiplex PCR, while TCRdb's copy carries only in-frame clones and drops some. The profile shows around 130,000 clones, 91% of them singletons. Sample: peripheral blood, taken 28 days after the second dose of the MenACWY control vaccine. Receptor source: an adult who received the MenACWY meningococcal vaccine as a control. Each CDR3 is given with its conserved first and last residue. D genes are given only for firm matches. The listing skips clone size in some rows; elsewhere it reads once, few, many or a size class.

TGTGCCAGCAGTCCCACCGGGGCCGGGGCCAACGTCCTGACTTTC	CASSPTGAGANVLTF	TRBJ2-6	TRBV28	-	-
TGTGCCAGCTCGAGACTAGGGGTAGGGGAAGGGGAGACCCAGTACTTC	CASSRLGVGEGETQYF	TRBJ2-5	TRBV2	-	-
TGTGCCATCAACCAGGGTGAGGGCTACACCTTC	CAINQGEGYTF	TRBJ1-2	TRBV10-3	-	-
TGTGCCAGCAGCTTAGGGGTTAACACCGGGGAGCTGTTTTTT	CASSLGVNTGELFF	TRBJ2-2	TRBV7-6	-	-
TGTGCCAGCAGCTCCGGGACAATCACGGATACGCAGTATTTT	CASSSGTITDTQYF	TRBJ2-3	TRBV7-3	-	-
TGTGCCAGCAGCTTAACCGAGGGGGGTACCCTCCACTTT	CASSLTEGGTLHF	TRBJ1-6	TRBV7-3	-	-
TGTGCCATCAGTGGTAACCGGGACTCTGGAAACACCATATATTTT	CAISGNRDSGNTIYF	TRBJ1-3	TRBV10-3	-	-
TGTGCCAGCAGTTCTCCACCCGGGGTAGCTGGCTACACCTTC	CASSSPPGVAGYTF	TRBJ1-2	TRBV6-5	-	once
TGTGCCACCAGCCCGGACAGGGGACGGTCGAACACCGGGGAGCTGTTTTTT	CATSPDRGRSNTGELFF	TRBJ2-2	TRBV15	TRBD1	-
TGTGCCAGCAGCAAAACTGTGTTAAGAGAGACCCAGTACTTC	CASSKTVLRETQYF	TRBJ2-5	TRBV21-1	-	-
TGTGCCAGCAGCATAATCACAGGGGATTCAGGGGAGCTGTTTTTT	CASSIITGDSGELFF	TRBJ2-2	TRBV5-6	TRBD1	-
TGCAGCGTTGTTTACAGCCAAGAGACCCAGTACTTC	CSVVYSQETQYF	TRBJ2-5	TRBV29-1	-	few
TGTGCCACCAGTGATCGGAACGGGGACGGCCAAGAGACCCAGTACTTC	CATSDRNGDGQETQYF	TRBJ2-5	TRBV24-1	-	-
TGTGCCAGCAGCTCCACAGGGGAGTGGCGTGGCTACACCTTC	CASSSTGEWRGYTF	TRBJ1-2	TRBV9	TRBD1	-
TGCAGTGCTAGTCGCGCGGGAGACCTCCTCTACGAGCAGTACTTC	CSASRAGDLLYEQYF	TRBJ2-7	TRBV20-1	TRBD2	-
TGCAGCGTTGTGCAGCTCTCTGGAAACACCATATATTTT	CSVVQLSGNTIYF	TRBJ1-3	TRBV29-1	-	-
TGTGCCAGCAGTTACTCCGGGAACCATATTTACGAGCAGTACTTC	CASSYSGNHIYEQYF	TRBJ2-7	TRBV6-5	-	-
TGTGCCAGCGGTAGGAACACCGGGGAGCTGTTTTTT	CASGRNTGELFF	TRBJ2-2	TRBV12-3/TRBV12-4	-	-
TGTGCCAGCTCGGGGGGGAACACTGAAGCTTTCTTT	CASSGGNTEAFF	TRBJ1-1	TRBV18	-	-
TGCAGTGCTAGTCGAACCGGGGACCCAGATACGCAGTATTTT	CSASRTGDPDTQYF	TRBJ2-3	TRBV20-1	-	-
TGTGCCAGTAGTATATGGGGGCATGACACCGGGGAGCTGTTTTTT	CASSIWGHDTGELFF	TRBJ2-2	TRBV19	-	-
TGCGCCAGCAGCTTGGGCGGGAACACCGGGGAGCTGTTTTTT	CASSLGGNTGELFF	TRBJ2-2	TRBV5-1	-	-
TGTGCCAGCAGTTCCTCCCGAAACCGATACTCCTCCTACGAGCAGTACTTC	CASSSSRNRYSSYEQYF	TRBJ2-7	TRBV28	-	-
TGTGCCAGCAGCCAAGATATGAGCGGGAGCGCGAACACCGGGGAGCTGTTTTTT	CASSQDMSGSANTGELFF	TRBJ2-2	TRBV4-2	TRBD2	-
TGTGCCATCAGAGAGACAGGGAGCTCCTACAATGAGCAGTTCTTC	CAIRETGSSYNEQFF	TRBJ2-1	TRBV10-3	TRBD1	-
TGTGCCAGCTCAACCCCAGCCTTACCCTACGAGCAGTACTTC	CASSTPALPYEQYF	TRBJ2-7	TRBV18	-	-
TGTGCCAGCAGCTTCGGGGGTGGGGGCTACAATGAGCAGTTCTTC	CASSFGGGGYNEQFF	TRBJ2-1	TRBV7-2	-	-